This TCR beta chain was sequenced in a study of T cell clonality in common variable immunodeficiency. This clone has at least ten counts. The read falls 3 residues short of the CDR3 end, and the missing part is taken from the germline J gene. Trimming cost V 0 bases and J 6 bases, with 8 bases left between them. CDR3 length: 14 residues. CDR1 is LNHNV, CDR2 YYDKDF, per germline (reference sequence). The protocol was immunoSEQ multiplex PCR, while the TCRdb copy is restricted to in-frame clones and leaves out a portion. Observed are 50,000 to 65,000 clones, no singletons, with the top ten taking 1.7%. The chain has TRBV15 and TRBJ2-2; D not resolved. Sequenced sample: peripheral blood mononuclear cells. This sequence originates from a person aged 18 to 75 in good health. The CDR3 loop reads CATSREMRSGELFF. The CDR3 bases that were read are TGTGCCACCAGCAGAGAGATGAGGTCCGGGGAG.